This TCR beta chain stems from a study of blood T cell repertoires in COVID-19. The CDR3 sequence is 13 residues long. The J segment lost 9 bases and the V segment lost 7 bases, leaving 8 bases of the junction unmatched. TCRdb's copy holds only in-frame clones and misses some; the assay was immunoSEQ multiplex PCR. This sample has approximately 61,000 clones, with around 88% found just once. What was sequenced was peripheral blood. The TCR comes from a human donor in a cohort sampled during active COVID-19. The V gene is TRBV12-3 or TRBV12-4, the J gene TRBJ2-5; 10 nucleotides agree with TRBD1. CDR3 nucleotide sequence: TGTGCCAGCACAGACAGGGGGCGAATGTCCCAGTACTTC. Translation gives CASTDRGRMSQYF.